The sequence of this TCR beta chain was determined in a study of CD8 T cell repertoires and HIV-1 epitope variants. On the study more broadly: Twenty-five autologous and known Gag and Nef epitope variant peptides each stimulated T cells separately. Control wells had CMV/EBV/flu peptides, negative Ebola AY9, or no peptide. Whole-study results and caveats: Four to six clonotypes recognized Nef KF9, one HW9, none TAALDMSHF. Nine TCR beta clonotypes were antigen-specific, six or seven apparently recognizing autologous or escape variants.

The table came from immunoSEQ multiplex PCR; TCRdb's copy has only in-frame clones and leaves some out. The repertoire includes some 5,400 clones, 66% of them detected once, and less than 40% sits in the top ten. CDR1 LNHNV and CDR2 YYDKDF come from the germline V gene (reference sequence). The CDR3 spans 15 residues. The V and J ends lost 5 bases and 1 base respectively, with 15 bases between them. Comment on this clone: The antigen is undetermined.

V and J are TRBV15 and TRBJ2-7; D may match TRBD1 or TRBD2 (5 bases each). Source material: cultured CD8+ T cells derived from PBMCs. This TCR came from a male donor with HIV. The chain's CDR3 is CATSYVGTLSYEQYF. The CDR3 DNA sequence: TGTGCCACCAGCTATGTAGGGACCCTATCCTACGAGCAGTACTTC.